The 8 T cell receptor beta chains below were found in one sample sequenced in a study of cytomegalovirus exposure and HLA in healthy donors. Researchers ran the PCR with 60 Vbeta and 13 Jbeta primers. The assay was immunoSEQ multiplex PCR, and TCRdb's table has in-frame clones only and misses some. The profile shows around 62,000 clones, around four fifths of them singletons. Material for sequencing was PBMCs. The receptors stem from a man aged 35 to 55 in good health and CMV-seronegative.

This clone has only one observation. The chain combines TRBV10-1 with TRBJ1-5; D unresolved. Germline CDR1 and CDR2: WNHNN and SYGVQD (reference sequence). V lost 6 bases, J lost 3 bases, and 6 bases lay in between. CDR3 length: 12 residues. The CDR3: CASSTNNQPQHF. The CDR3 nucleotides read TGCGCCAGCAGCACTAACAATCAGCCCCAGCATTTT.

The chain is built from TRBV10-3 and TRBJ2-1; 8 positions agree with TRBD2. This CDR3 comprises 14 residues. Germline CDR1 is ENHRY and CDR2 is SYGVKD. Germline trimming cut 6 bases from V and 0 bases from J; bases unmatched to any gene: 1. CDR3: CAIRGTSSYNEQFF. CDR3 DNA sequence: TGTGCCATCAGGGGGACTAGCTCCTACAATGAGCAGTTCTTC.

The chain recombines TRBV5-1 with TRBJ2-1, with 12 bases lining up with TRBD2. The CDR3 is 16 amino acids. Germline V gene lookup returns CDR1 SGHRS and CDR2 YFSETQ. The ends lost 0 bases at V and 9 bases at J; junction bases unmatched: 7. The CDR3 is CASSLELAGGTGEQFF. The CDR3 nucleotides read TGCGCCAGCAGCTTGGAGCTAGCGGGAGGGACTGGTGAGCAGTTCTTC.

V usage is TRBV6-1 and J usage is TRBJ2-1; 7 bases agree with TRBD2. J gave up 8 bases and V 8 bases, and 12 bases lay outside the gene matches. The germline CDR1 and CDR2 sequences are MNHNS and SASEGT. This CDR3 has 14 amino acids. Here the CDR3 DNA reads TGTGCCAGCCGGGTTCTAAGCGGGACGGATGAGCAGTTCTTC. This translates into CASRVLSGTDEQFF.

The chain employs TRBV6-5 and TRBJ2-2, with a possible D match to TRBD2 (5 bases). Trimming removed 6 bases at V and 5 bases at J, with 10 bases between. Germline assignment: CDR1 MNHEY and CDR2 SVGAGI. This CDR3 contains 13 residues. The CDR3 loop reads CASSPRGTGELFF. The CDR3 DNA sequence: TGTGCCAGCAGCCCGAGAGGGACCGGGGAGCTGTTTTTT.

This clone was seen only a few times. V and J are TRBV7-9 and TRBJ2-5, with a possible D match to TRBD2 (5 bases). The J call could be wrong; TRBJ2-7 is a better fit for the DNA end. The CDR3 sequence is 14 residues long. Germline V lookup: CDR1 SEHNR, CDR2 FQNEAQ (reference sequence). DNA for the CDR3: TGTGCCAGCAGCTTAGGGGAGTTCTCCTACGAGCAGTACTTC. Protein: CASSLGEFSYEQYF.

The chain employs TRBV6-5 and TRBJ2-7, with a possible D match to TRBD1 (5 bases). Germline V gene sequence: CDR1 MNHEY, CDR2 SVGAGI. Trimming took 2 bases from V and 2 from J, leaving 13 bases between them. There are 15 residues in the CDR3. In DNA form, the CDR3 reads TGTGCCAGCAGTTACGGGAACAGGTCCCCCTACGAGCAGTACTTC. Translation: CASSYGNRSPYEQYF.

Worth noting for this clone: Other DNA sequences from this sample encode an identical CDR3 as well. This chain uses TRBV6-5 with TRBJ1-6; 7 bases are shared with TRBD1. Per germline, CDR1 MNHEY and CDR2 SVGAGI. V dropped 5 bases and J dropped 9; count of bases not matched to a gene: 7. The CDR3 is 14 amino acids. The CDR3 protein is CASSTQGLSSPLHF. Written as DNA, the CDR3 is TGTGCCAGCAGTACACAGGGGTTGAGTTCACCCCTCCACTTT.